The 12 T cell receptor beta chains in this list originate from one sample, sequenced in a study of blood T cells in healthy people across ages. A sample-barcoded 5' primer and a J-beta primer mix were used in a second PCR of about 6 to 11 cycles. Using its own MiXCR run on the 5' RACE reads, TCRdb lists one record per CDR3 protein. Of about 1.5 million distinct CDR3 sequences listed, about 45% are singletons. What was sequenced was blood. All receptors come from a woman aged 18-29 years in good health.

This clonotype was observed a handful of times. This chain links TRBV20-1 with TRBJ2-7; D unclear. CDR3 length equals 12 residues. With 6 bases removed from V and 2 bases from J, the gap between germline ends came to 11 bases. Germline V gene sequence: CDR1 DFQATT, CDR2 SNEGSKA (reference sequence). CDR3 residues: CSAPGQAYEQYF. The DNA of the CDR3 is TGCAGTGCCCCCGGGCAAGCCTACGAGCAGTACTTC.

V is TRBV10-3 and J is TRBJ2-1, with TRBD1 as a possible D gene (7 bases). The CDR3 has 14 residues. Trimming took off 8 bases at V and 1 base at J, with 12 bases between the two ends. Germline assignment: CDR1 ENHRY and CDR2 SYGVKD. CDR3 in DNA: TGTGCCATCGGTGCAGGGGGGTCCTACAATGAGCAGTTCTTC. It encodes CAIGAGGSYNEQFF.

In this sample, this clonotype turned up a few times. The V and J genes are TRBV20-1 and TRBJ1-5, with D possibly matching TRBD1 (5 bases). Trimming cost V 1 base and J 5 bases, with 15 bases left between them. CDR1 DFQATT and CDR2 SNEGSKA come from the germline V gene (reference sequence). This CDR3 comprises 15 residues. As DNA, the CDR3 is TGCAGTGCTAGAGCCAATTCAGGGAGGGATCAGCCCCAGCATTTT. This encodes CSARANSGRDQPQHF.

The chain's CDR3 is CASGPLVTGELFF. CDR3 in DNA: TGTGCCAGCGGCCCATTAGTCACCGGGGAGCTGTTTTTT. This chain links TRBV7-2 with TRBJ2-2; D is unresolved. Germline V lookup: CDR1 SGHTA, CDR2 FQGNSA. This CDR3 is built from 13 residues. V was clipped by 8 bases and J by 4 bases, with 11 bases between them.

The DNA of the CDR3 is TGTGCCAGCATACGTGCGGGAGGTCAGTACAATGAGCAGTTCTTC. This codes for CASIRAGGQYNEQFF. V usage is TRBV27 and J usage is TRBJ2-1; TRBD2 matches 8 bases. CDR1 is MNHEY and CDR2 is SMNVEV in the germline V gene (reference sequence). V shed 7 bases and J 4 bases; nucleotides not matched to a gene: 9. This CDR3 region has 15 residues.

In the case of this clonotype: Since a much larger clone is just one base distant, this may be a read error. This sequence joins TRBV29-1 and TRBJ2-3; D uncertain. CDR3 length: 15 amino acids. The germline V gene has CDR1 SQVTM and CDR2 ANQGSEA. The CDR3 nucleotides are TGCAGCGTTGAAGGTAGGGCCATGAGCACAGAGACGCAGTATTTT. As protein: CSVEGRAMSTETQYF.

The V gene is TRBV7-3, the J gene TRBJ2-2, with D uncertain. Deletions cut 5 bases from V and 5 bases from J, with 9 bases between. The CDR3 consists of 13 residues. The germline V gene has CDR1 SGHTA and CDR2 FQGTGA. Here the CDR3 reads CASSLQQTGELFF. CDR3 bases: TGTGCCAGCAGCCTCCAGCAAACCGGGGAGCTGTTTTTT.

The chain recombines TRBV27 with TRBJ2-3; D gene unclear. The CDR3 sequence is 15 residues long. V was clipped by 2 bases and J by 2 bases, with 11 bases between them. The germline V gene has CDR1 MNHEY and CDR2 SMNVEV (reference sequence). The CDR3 sequence: CASSLIGKNTDTQYF. The CDR3 DNA reads as TGTGCCAGCAGTTTAATAGGGAAAAACACAGATACGCAGTATTTT.

This clonotype has more than one count but fewer than ten. V gene TRBV7-2 combines with J gene TRBJ2-5; weak D call: TRBD1 (6 bases). The CDR3 sequence is 16 residues long. V was pared by 3 bases and J by 11 bases, with 25 bases between. CDR1 SGHTA and CDR2 FQGNSA come from the germline V gene. CDR3 sequence reads: CASSLWLQGRLNEQYF. CDR3 coding DNA: TGTGCCAGCAGCTTGTGGCTCCAGGGGAGACTCAATGAGCAGTACTTC.

This CDR3 is CAISSRAVGAKNIQYF. The CDR3 DNA is TGTGCCATCAGCAGCCGGGCAGTCGGGGCCAAAAACATTCAGTACTTC. The chain carries TRBV10-3 and TRBJ2-4; D not resolved. The CDR3 is made up of 16 amino acids. Germline V gene lookup returns CDR1 ENHRY and CDR2 SYGVKD. Deletions cut 6 bases from V and 1 base from J, with 16 bases between.

In this sample, this clonotype turned up a few times. The gene calls are TRBV9 and TRBJ2-1, with D perhaps TRBD2 (6 bases). The CDR3 contains 16 residues. CDR1 is SGDLS and CDR2 is YYNGEE in the germline V gene. Trimming removed 3 bases at V and 0 bases at J, with 13 bases between. The CDR3 protein is CASSGPPGSSYNEQFF. CDR3 nucleotides: TGTGCCAGCAGCGGCCCGCCCGGGAGCTCCTACAATGAGCAGTTCTTC. The full variable domain, its missing parts supplied by reference TRBV9 and TRBJ2-1, is DSGVTQTPKHLITATGQRVTLRCSPRSGDLSVYWYQQSLDQGLQFLIQYYNGEERAKGNILERFSAQQFPDLHSELNLSSLELGDSALYFCASSGPPGSSYNEQFFGPGTRLTVL.

CDR3 coding DNA: TGCGCCAGCAGCCCTACAGGGGTGTCAGAGACCCAGTACTTC. This translates into CASSPTGVSETQYF. V gene TRBV5-1 combines with J gene TRBJ2-5; 7 nucleotides line up with TRBD1. The CDR3 length is 14 residues. The germline gives CDR1 SGHRS, CDR2 YFSETQ. The junction had 7 bases not matched to a gene; V was cut back by 4 bases and J by 4 bases.